The 4 T cell receptor beta chains below come from one sample, sequenced in a study of blood T cell repertoires in COVID-19. Produced via immunoSEQ multiplex PCR; TCRdb's table is partial and in-frame only. Of 200,000 to 250,000 clones in the sample, about nine tenths are singletons; the top ten hold roughly 2.4%. Sequencing was done on a sample of peripheral blood. All receptors come from a woman aged 50 to 65 with acute or convalescent COVID-19.

The rearrangement joins TRBV4-3 to TRBJ1-2; 8 positions agree with TRBD1. CDR3 length: 14 residues. Germline values: CDR1 LGHNA, CDR2 YSLEER. V dropped 5 bases and J dropped 4; count of bases not matched to a gene: 6. This CDR3 reads CASSSQGTGYGYTF. CDR3 bases: TGCGCCAGCAGCTCACAAGGGACAGGCTATGGCTACACCTTC.

The rearrangement joins TRBV6-4 to TRBJ2-3, with a tentative D call TRBD2 (7 bases). V was cut by 3 bases and J by 4 bases, with 14 bases left in between. The CDR3 length is 15 residues. Per germline, CDR1 MRHNA and CDR2 SNTAGT. CDR3 sequence: CASSERGGTSDTQYF. The CDR3 coding sequence is TGTGCCAGCAGTGAGAGGGGGGGAACCTCAGATACGCAGTATTTT.

The chain employs TRBV6-2 or TRBV6-3 and TRBJ2-1, with a possible D match to TRBD2 (5 bases). Germline lookup yields CDR1 MNHEY and CDR2 SVGEGT. The length of the CDR3 is 13 residues. V lost 5 bases and J 7 bases, leaving 12 bases between the germline ends. The CDR3 DNA reads TGTGCCAGCAGTCAGGACTTTCTGAATGAGCAGTTCTTC. Translated: CASSQDFLNEQFF.

The chain joins TRBV21-1 to TRBJ1-3. TRBV21-1 is described as a pseudogene. The CDR3 has 19 amino acids. The CDR3, as DNA: TGTGCCAGCAGCCTAAAACCGGGGCTGGGGGGGATCCCTGGAAACACCATATATTTT. This encodes CASSLKPGLGGIPGNTIYF.